The T cell receptor beta chain described here comes from a study of T-cell memory formation after mild COVID-19. Study-wide findings and caveats: Balance between CD4 and CD8 was seen in clones contracting day 15 to 85, and a CD4+ lean was seen in later expanders.

V was cut by 4 bases and J by 6 bases, with 15 bases left in between. Germline V gene sequence: CDR1 MGHRA, CDR2 YSYEKL. The CDR3 consists of 15 residues. As regards this clonotype: What it binds is unknown.

TCR alpha and TCR beta cDNA libraries carrying sample barcodes and UMIs were produced by 5'RACE using constant-segment primers. In TCRdb, the 5' RACE reads were re-called with MiXCR into one record per CDR3 protein. Among 170,000 or so distinct CDR3 sequences listed, 20% to 25% were seen once. This receptor was taken from an adult woman who had mild COVID-19 (a few samples of this study predate the infection). Cell type and time point are not known. Sequenced material: PBMCs or a T cell subset sorted from them (not recorded which). The chain employs TRBV4-1 and TRBJ2-2; D tentatively fits TRBD1 or TRBD2 (5 bases each). The CDR3 bases are TGCGCCAGCAGCCCTACTCCCTGGGGACCCGGGGAGCTGTTTTTT. It codes for CASSPTPWGPGELFF.